The rows below give T cell receptor beta chains drawn from one sample of a study of beta chain features in type 1 diabetes. TCRdb's copy holds only in-frame clones and misses some; the assay was immunoSEQ multiplex PCR. The sample records about 700,000 clones, under 15% being singletons. Material for sequencing was naive CD4+ T cells from blood. The receptors come from a man between 18 and 35 years old with type 1 diabetes. CDR3s include the opening cysteine and the closing phenylalanine or tryptophan. The order of the fields is D gene, J gene, clone size, V gene, CDR3 DNA, CDR3 protein. A D gene is named only where the DNA matches it firmly. Where a row states a size, it is once, few, many or the class of an expanded clone; other rows omit it.

NA	TRBJ2-7	NA	TRBV10-3	TGTGCCATCAGTGATTACATGGACTACGAGCAGTACTTC	CAISDYMDYEQYF
TRBD1	TRBJ2-7	NA	TRBV30	TGTGCCTGGAGTACCGGGACAGGGATCTACGAGCAGTACTTC	CAWSTGTGIYEQYF
NA	TRBJ1-2	few	TRBV6-1	TGTGCCAGCAGCCAGGCGGATCACTATGGCTACACCTTC	CASSQADHYGYTF
NA	TRBJ2-3	NA	TRBV5-8	TGTGCCATGAGGGGCCGGGGCACAGATACGCAGTATTTT	CAMRGRGTDTQYF
TRBD2	TRBJ2-1	few	TRBV11-2	TGTGCCAGCAGCTTAGGACTAGCGGGCTACAATGAGCAGTTCTTC	CASSLGLAGYNEQFF
TRBD1	TRBJ2-3	NA	TRBV6-1	TGTGCCAGCAGTGAAGGGACAGGGGGCTTCGCAGATACGCAGTATTTT	CASSEGTGGFADTQYF
NA	TRBJ1-2	NA	TRBV14	TGTGCCAGCAGCCAAAGACAAGCATTCTATGGCTACACCTTC	CASSQRQAFYGYTF
NA	TRBJ2-2	NA	TRBV5-4	TGTGCCAGCCTAGCTCCGAACACCGGGGAGCTGTTTTTT	CASLAPNTGELFF
NA	TRBJ1-2	NA	TRBV11-3	TGTGCCAGCAGCTTTCTCACGTCAGCTAACTATGGCTACACCTTC	CASSFLTSANYGYTF
NA	TRBJ1-1	NA	TRBV5-1	TGCGCCAGCAGCTTTCGGGGGGTCACTGAAGCTTTCTTT	CASSFRGVTEAFF
NA	TRBJ2-5	few	TRBV7-7	TGTGCCAGCAGCCCGGCTGGGGGGAGAGAGACCCAGTACTTC	CASSPAGGRETQYF
NA	TRBJ1-6	NA	TRBV9	TGTGCCAGCAGCGTCGCGGGGGGCTATAATTCACCCCTCCACTTT	CASSVAGGYNSPLHF
NA	TRBJ2-7	NA	TRBV2	TGTGCCAGCAGTTCACCCTACGAGCAGTACTTC	CASSSPYEQYF
TRBD1	TRBJ2-5	few	TRBV15	TGTGCCACCAGCCAGGGACAGGCCGGGGAGACCCAGTACTTC	CATSQGQAGETQYF
NA	TRBJ2-1	few	TRBV28	TGTGCCAGCAGTTTAATCCATGAGCAGTTCTTC	CASSLIHEQFF
NA	TRBJ2-3	NA	TRBV4-1	TGCGCCAGCAGCCAAGAGAGTGGGGCAGGCACAGATACGCAGTATTTT	CASSQESGAGTDTQYF
NA	TRBJ1-1	NA	TRBV30	TGTGCCTGGGCGACCGAGATGAACACTGAAGCTTTCTTT	CAWATEMNTEAFF
NA	TRBJ2-7	NA	TRBV27	TGTGCCAGCTGCACCACGGGATACCCTGGTAAGGTCGAGCAGTACTTC	CASCTTGYPGKVEQYF
NA	TRBJ1-2	NA	TRBV29-1	TGCAGCGTCTCGACAGGTATCTATGGCTACACCTTC	CSVSTGIYGYTF
TRBD1	TRBJ2-7	few	TRBV2	TGTGCCAGCACTAGGGACAGCTACGAGCAGTACTTC	CASTRDSYEQYF
NA	TRBJ1-6	NA	TRBV21-1	TGTGCCAGCAGCAAAGCCGTCATCAGGGACTCACCCCTCCACTTT	CASSKAVIRDSPLHF
NA	TRBJ1-1	NA	TRBV4-1	TGCGCCAGCAGCCAAGAGTTGAGGGAAAGGACTGAAGCTTTCTTT	CASSQELRERTEAFF
NA	TRBJ1-6	NA	TRBV9	TGTGCCAGCAGCCTAGCAGCCCCCGGTAGTAATTCACCCCTCCACTTT	CASSLAAPGSNSPLHF
TRBD1	TRBJ1-2	NA	TRBV28	TGTGCCAGCAGTCTTGGGACAGCTCTTAACTATGGCTACACCTTC	CASSLGTALNYGYTF
TRBD2	TRBJ2-7	few	TRBV10-3	TGTGCCATCAGTTGGGAGGGCTACGAGCAGTACTTC	CAISWEGYEQYF
NA	TRBJ2-7	NA	TRBV6-1	TGTGCCAGCAGTCGTATCTACGAGCAGTACTTC	CASSRIYEQYF
NA	TRBJ2-3	NA	TRBV27	TGTGCCAGCAGTCCCATAGCGGTTAGCACAGATACGCAGTATTTT	CASSPIAVSTDTQYF
NA	TRBJ1-1	NA	TRBV7-9	TGTGCCAGCAGCTTAGGTCGAGGGACCGACCAAAAAGCTTTCTTT	CASSLGRGTDQKAFF
TRBD2	TRBJ2-3	few	TRBV25-1	TGTGCCAGCAGCGTCACTAGCGGAAGAACGCAGTATTTT	CASSVTSGRTQYF
NA	TRBJ2-5	few	TRBV6-5	TGTGCCAGCAGTTACTCCCGGTTCCGCCAAGAGACCCAGTACTTC	CASSYSRFRQETQYF
NA	TRBJ2-5	few	TRBV6-6	TGTGCCAGCGAGAGGACTCGCCAAGAGACCCAGTACTTC	CASERTRQETQYF
NA	TRBJ2-7	NA	TRBV15	TGTGCCACCAGCGGAGCGCGGGGCAGGGGCCTCTACGAGCAGTACTTC	CATSGARGRGLYEQYF